A single T cell receptor (beta chain) is shown here with its context. The V gene end was trimmed by 9 bases and the J gene end by 5 bases; junction bases not matched to a gene: 3. Germline V CDR1 and CDR2: KGHDR, SFDVKD. This CDR3 has 13 amino acids. Data came from immunoSEQ multiplex PCR; TCRdb stores just in-frame clones and leaves some out. This table has about 300,000 clones, around 84% appearing once. This record belongs to a study of blood T cell repertoires in COVID-19. This TCR was recovered from a young man who had recovered from COVID-19. The rearrangement links TRBV24-1 to TRBJ2-1; the match to TRBD1 covers 10 bases. The specimen sequenced was PBMCs or T cells enriched from blood (not recorded which). CDR3 in amino acids: CATGGQGNNEQFF. CDR3 nucleotide sequence: TGTGCCACCGGGGGACAGGGGAACAATGAGCAGTTCTTC.